These T cell receptor beta chains were read from a single sample in a study of blood T cell repertoires in COVID-19. The data were produced by immunoSEQ multiplex PCR, yet TCRdb's version contains in-frame clones alone and is incomplete. The table includes roughly 180,000 clones, approximately 83% detected once. The material sequenced was PBMCs or T cells enriched from blood (not recorded which). The receptors here all came from an older woman who had recovered from COVID-19. CDR3s include the opening cysteine and the closing phenylalanine or tryptophan. The D gene is left open where the match is weak. Expanded clones get a size class; other rows say once, few or many, or leave the size out.

j_call | d_call | clone_size | v_call | cdr3_aa | cdr3_nt
TRBJ1-2 | TRBD1 | - | TRBV5-4 | CASSFPGQGSYGYTF | TGTGCCAGCAGCTTTCCGGGACAGGGGTCCTATGGCTACACCTTC
TRBJ2-2 | - | - | TRBV13 | CASSLNPGDPGELFF | TGTGCCAGCAGCTTAAATCCGGGGGACCCCGGGGAGCTGTTTTTT
TRBJ2-3 | - | - | TRBV18 | CASSPGSGNTQYF | TGTGCCAGCTCACCAGGGTCGGGTAATACGCAGTATTTT
TRBJ2-1 | - | - | TRBV29-1 | CSVEEVGSPHNEQFF | TGCAGCGTTGAAGAAGTTGGCTCCCCACACAATGAGCAGTTCTTC
TRBJ1-2 | TRBD1 | - | TRBV19 | CASPPLDYRGQDYGYTF | TGTGCCAGTCCACCCCTTGATTACAGGGGACAGGACTATGGCTACACCTTC
TRBJ2-7 | - | - | TRBV19 | CASTYTGIYEQYF | TGTGCCAGTACCTACACAGGGATCTACGAGCAGTACTTC
TRBJ1-2 | - | once | TRBV6-5 | CASLTAARKEGYTF | TGTGCCAGCCTAACTGCAGCCAGGAAAGAAGGCTACACCTTC
TRBJ1-1 | - | - | TRBV5-6 | CASSLAAFRVGTEAFF | TGTGCCAGCAGCTTGGCCGCGTTCAGGGTCGGGACTGAAGCTTTCTTT
TRBJ1-1 | - | - | TRBV7-8 | CASSLAIHSSAFF | TGTGCCAGCAGCTTAGCGATCCACTCCTCGGCTTTCTTT
TRBJ1-1 | - | - | TRBV7-9 | CASSYGDRGNTEAFF | TGTGCCAGCAGTTATGGAGATAGGGGGAACACTGAAGCTTTCTTT
TRBJ1-5 | - | - | TRBV4-2 | CASSQESGNQPQHF | TGTGCCAGCAGCCAAGAATCGGGTAATCAGCCCCAGCATTTT
TRBJ1-3 | TRBD1 | - | TRBV19 | CATLQGAPGNTIYF | TGTGCCACCTTACAGGGGGCGCCTGGAAACACCATATATTTT
TRBJ1-2 | - | - | TRBV12-5 | CASGLRVMVGWTVKYGYTF | TGTGCTAGTGGTTTAAGGGTTATGGTCGGCTGGACAGTGAAGTATGGCTACACCTTC
TRBJ2-7 | TRBD2 | - | TRBV30 | CAWSTSGIYEQYF | TGTGCCTGGAGTACTAGCGGGATTTACGAGCAGTACTTC
TRBJ2-7 | TRBD1 | - | TRBV5-1 | CASSLAGTGVYEQYF | TGCGCCAGCAGCCTGGCCGGGACAGGAGTCTACGAGCAGTACTTC
TRBJ1-1 | - | - | TRBV3-1/TRBV3-2 | CASSQDIRVTEAFF | TGTGCCAGCAGCCAAGATATTCGGGTTACTGAAGCTTTCTTT
TRBJ2-7 | TRBD1 | few | TRBV28 | CASSTKAPGQSYEQYF | TGTGCCAGCAGTACAAAAGCGCCGGGACAGAGTTACGAGCAGTACTTC
TRBJ2-4 | TRBD2 | once | TRBV4-1 | CASSQDPPGGENIQYF | TGCGCCAGCAGCCAAGATCCCCCCGGGGGGGAAAACATTCAGTACTTC
TRBJ2-3 | - | - | TRBV30 | CAWSHTRRRGATDTQYF | TGTGCCTGGAGTCACACGAGGAGGCGGGGAGCCACAGATACGCAGTATTTT
TRBJ1-4 | TRBD1 | - | TRBV9 | CASSRSDRAVEKLFF | TGTGCCAGCAGCCGTTCCGACAGGGCAGTTGAAAAACTGTTTTTT
TRBJ2-5 | TRBD2 | - | TRBV7-2 | CASSPGLAGVETQYF | TGTGCCAGCAGCCCGGGACTAGCGGGAGTAGAGACCCAGTACTTC
TRBJ2-5 | - | once | TRBV7-9 | CASSPPRLAGQETQYF | TGTGCCAGCAGCCCCCCGAGGCTAGCAGGCCAAGAGACCCAGTACTTC
TRBJ1-5 | - | few | TRBV19 | CASSGQLNQPQHF | TGTGCCAGTAGCGGACAGCTCAATCAGCCCCAGCATTTT
TRBJ2-4 | TRBD1 | few | TRBV7-8 | CASSLRPGTARNIQYF | TGTGCCAGCAGCTTGCGGCCCGGGACAGCGAGAAACATTCAGTACTTC
TRBJ1-3 | - | - | TRBV30 | CAWSEGLGNTIYF | TGTGCCTGGAGTGAGGGGTTAGGGAACACCATATATTTT
TRBJ1-1 | TRBD1 | - | TRBV5-6 | CASSWPTGGTEAFF | TGTGCCAGCAGTTGGCCGACAGGGGGGACTGAAGCTTTCTTT
TRBJ2-5 | TRBD1 | few | TRBV6-5 | CASSILQGGETQYF | TGTGCCAGCAGTATATTACAGGGGGGAGAGACCCAGTACTTC
TRBJ2-2 | - | - | TRBV5-4 | CASSRRAAPNAGELFF | TGTGCCAGCAGCCGGAGGGCAGCGCCGAACGCCGGGGAGCTGTTTTTT
TRBJ2-7 | TRBD1 | - | TRBV28 | CASSPTGTGVLGYEQYF | TGTGCCAGCAGCCCCACCGGGACAGGGGTGCTAGGCTACGAGCAGTACTTC
TRBJ1-1 | TRBD1 | - | TRBV5-8 | CASSWGTGSDEAFF | TGTGCCAGCAGCTGGGGGACAGGGTCTGATGAAGCTTTCTTT
TRBJ2-2 | - | - | TRBV6-4 | CASSDSIFKRRANTGELFF | TGTGCCAGCAGTGACTCTATCTTTAAAAGGAGAGCGAACACCGGGGAGCTGTTTTTT
TRBJ1-6 | - | - | TRBV10-3 | CATWQGPNSPLHF | TGTGCCACCTGGCAGGGGCCCAATTCACCCCTCCACTTT
TRBJ1-2 | - | - | TRBV7-8 | CASSLPGSYGYTF | TGTGCCAGCAGCTTACCGGGTTCCTATGGCTACACCTTC
TRBJ2-1 | TRBD2 | few | TRBV19 | CASSLRGLAGGSEQFF | TGTGCCAGTAGTCTGCGCGGACTAGCGGGAGGTAGTGAGCAGTTCTTC
TRBJ1-1 | - | - | TRBV4-1 | CASSQEPGRGRKAFF | TGCGCCAGCAGCCAAGAGCCCGGACGGGGGAGAAAGGCTTTCTTT
TRBJ2-5 | TRBD2 | - | TRBV3-1/TRBV3-2 | CASSQDVTSEREETQYF | TGTGCCAGCAGCCAAGATGTAACTAGCGAGAGGGAAGAGACCCAGTACTTC
TRBJ2-2 | - | - | TRBV7-3 | CASTDTQGSGELFF | TGTGCCAGCACTGACACTCAGGGGAGCGGGGAGCTGTTTTTT
TRBJ1-2 | - | once | TRBV7-9 | CASSLPLNYGYTF | TGTGCCAGCAGCTTACCACTCAACTATGGCTACACCTTC
TRBJ1-5 | TRBD1 | - | TRBV6-5 | CASSRTGTNQPQHF | TGTGCCAGCAGTCGGACAGGCACAAATCAGCCCCAGCATTTT
TRBJ1-2 | - | - | TRBV18 | CASSPNQALDGYTF | TGTGCCAGCTCACCAAATCAGGCCTTGGATGGCTACACCTTC
TRBJ1-3 | TRBD1 | - | TRBV4-1 | CASSQYGTTGVSGNTIYF | TGCGCCAGCAGCCAATATGGGACGACAGGGGTATCTGGAAACACCATATATTTT
TRBJ1-2 | - | - | TRBV24-1 | CATSDPPQGGYGYTF | TGTGCCACCAGTGATCCCCCCCAAGGGGGCTATGGCTACACCTTC
TRBJ1-5 | - | - | TRBV30 | CAWSVRGNQPQHF | TGTGCCTGGAGTGTAAGGGGGAATCAGCCCCAGCATTTT